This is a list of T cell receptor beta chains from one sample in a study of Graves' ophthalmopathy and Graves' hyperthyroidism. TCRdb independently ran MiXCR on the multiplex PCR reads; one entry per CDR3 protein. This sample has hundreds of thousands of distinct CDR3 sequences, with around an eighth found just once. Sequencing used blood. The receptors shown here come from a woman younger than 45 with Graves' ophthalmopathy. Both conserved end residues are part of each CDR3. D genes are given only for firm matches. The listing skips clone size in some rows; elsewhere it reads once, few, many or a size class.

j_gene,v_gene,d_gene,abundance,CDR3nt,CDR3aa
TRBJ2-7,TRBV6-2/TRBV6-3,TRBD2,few,TGTGCCAGCAGCCAAGAAAGGACTAGCGGATTCCGAGGGTACGAGCAGTACTTC,CASSQERTSGFRGYEQYF
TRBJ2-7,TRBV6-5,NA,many,TGTGCCAGCAGTAACTTAGCCCCCTACGAGCAGTACTTC,CASSNLAPYEQYF
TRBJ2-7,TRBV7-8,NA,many,TGTGCCAGCAGCCTTCAGATGGGGGCCGAGCAGTACTTC,CASSLQMGAEQYF
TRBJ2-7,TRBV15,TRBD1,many,TGTGCCACCAGCAGGGACAGGGGGCACTCCTACGAGCAGTACTTC,CATSRDRGHSYEQYF
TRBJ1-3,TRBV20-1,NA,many,TGCAGTGCTAGAGCAGGAAACACCATATATTTT,CSARAGNTIYF
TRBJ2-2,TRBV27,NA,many,TGTGCCAGCAGCCCACCGGGTGGCGGCACCGGGGAGCTGTTTTTT,CASSPPGGGTGELFF
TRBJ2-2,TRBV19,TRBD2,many,TGTGCCAGTAGTGTCCGACTAGCCTACACCGGGGAGCTGTTTTTT,CASSVRLAYTGELFF
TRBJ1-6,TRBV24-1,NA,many,TGTGCCACCAGTGATCCTCTAGGGACGGCCTCACCCCTCCACTTT,CATSDPLGTASPLHF
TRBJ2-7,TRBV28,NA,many,TGTGCCAGCAGTTCACCGACCCCCGGGGCCTACGAGCAGTACTTC,CASSSPTPGAYEQYF
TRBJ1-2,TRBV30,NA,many,TGTGCCTGGAGTGTACAGGGTCTTCGCTATGGCTACACCTTC,CAWSVQGLRYGYTF
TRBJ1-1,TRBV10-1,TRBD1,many,TGCGCCAGCAGTGGGTCGACAGGGGTCACTGAAGCTTTCTTT,CASSGSTGVTEAFF
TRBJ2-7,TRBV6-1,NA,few,TGTGCCAGCAGTGTGAATGCCGCCTACGAGCAGTACTTC,CASSVNAAYEQYF
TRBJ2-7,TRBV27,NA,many,TGTGCCAGCAGTTTCTCGAGGACTGGCGAGCAGTACTTC,CASSFSRTGEQYF
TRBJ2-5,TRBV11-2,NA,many,TGTGCCAGCAGCTTAGTACAGGGCCAAGAGACCCAGTACTTC,CASSLVQGQETQYF
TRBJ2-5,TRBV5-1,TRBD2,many,TGCGCCAGCAGCAAGACTAGCGGGAGACAAGAGACCCAGTACTTC,CASSKTSGRQETQYF
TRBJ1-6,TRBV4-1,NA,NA,TGCGCCAGCAGCCCATTGGGGAGGGGCTATAATTCACCCCTCCACTTT,CASSPLGRGYNSPLHF
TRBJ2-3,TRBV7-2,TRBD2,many,TGTGCCAGCAGCTTAGCGACTAGCGGGGTAGATACGCAGTATTTT,CASSLATSGVDTQYF
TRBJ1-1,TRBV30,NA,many,TGTGCCTGGAGTGTAGGACTCCTGAACACTGAAGCTTTCTTT,CAWSVGLLNTEAFF
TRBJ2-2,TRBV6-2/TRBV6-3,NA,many,TGTGCCAGCAGTTCCCTTCACACCGGGGAGCTGTTTTTT,CASSSLHTGELFF
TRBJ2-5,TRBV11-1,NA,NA,TGTGCCAGCAGCCTACAGGGGGGGGGGAGGACCCAGTACTTC,CASSLQGGGRTQYF
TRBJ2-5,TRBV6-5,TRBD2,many,TGTGCCAGCACGGGGGGGGGCGAGAAGACCCAGTACTTC,CASTGGGEKTQYF
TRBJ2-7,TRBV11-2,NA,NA,TGTGCCAGCAGCGCCTCCAGGGCCGTCGGGGAGCAGTACTTC,CASSASRAVGEQYF
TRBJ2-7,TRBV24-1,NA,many,TGTGCCACCAGTGATCCCCGGCGGCAGATAAACGACGAGCAGTACTTC,CATSDPRRQINDEQYF
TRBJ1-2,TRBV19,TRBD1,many,TGTGCCAGTAGTTCTAACGCGGACAGGGGAGGCTACACCTTC,CASSSNADRGGYTF
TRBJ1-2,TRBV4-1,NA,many,TGCGCCAGCAGCCACAATCCAGACAGCAGAGGACCGTATGGCTACACCTTC,CASSHNPDSRGPYGYTF
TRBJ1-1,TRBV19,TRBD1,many,TGTGCCAGTAGTACGTCGACAGGGTGGAACACTGAAGCTTTCTTT,CASSTSTGWNTEAFF
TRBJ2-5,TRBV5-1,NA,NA,TGCGCCAGCAGCTTGGAACAAGGGCTTCTGGGAGAGACCCAGTACTTC,CASSLEQGLLGETQYF
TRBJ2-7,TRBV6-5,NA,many,TGTGCCAGCAGTTACACGGGTTCCTACGAGCAGTACTTC,CASSYTGSYEQYF
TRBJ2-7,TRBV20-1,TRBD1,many,TGCAGTGCTAGAGACCCCAATGGACAGGGCTGGTACGAGCAGTACTTC,CSARDPNGQGWYEQYF